Each of the 5 T cell receptor beta chains below was sequenced from the same sample in a study of cytomegalovirus exposure and HLA in healthy donors. Primers for the PCR totalled 60 Vbeta and 13 Jbeta. Produced via immunoSEQ multiplex PCR; TCRdb's table is partial and in-frame only. The sample lists under 130,000 clones, around 80% occurring once. Specimen: PBMCs. The receptors stem from a woman aged 40 to 50 in good health and CMV-seronegative.

This clone has only one observation. V gene TRBV11-2 combines with J gene TRBJ2-6; D uncertain. The CDR3 covers 17 residues. Looked up from germline, CDR1 is SGHAT and CDR2 is FQNNGV. Trimming stripped 6 bases from V and 0 bases from J, with 15 bases between. Written as DNA, the CDR3 is TGTGCCAGCAGACGAGTGAGAGGATCCTCTGGGGCCAACGTCCTGACTTTC. It codes for CASRRVRGSSGANVLTF.

CDR3 residues: CASSVGGTDPNTIYF. Written as DNA, the CDR3 is TGTGCCAGCAGCGTAGGTGGGACAGACCCAAACACCATATATTTT. V is TRBV9 and J is TRBJ1-3, with 7 positions matching TRBD1. Trimming cost V 0 bases and J 6 bases; bases outside gene matches: 6. This CDR3 has 15 amino acids. CDR1 is SGDLS and CDR2 is YYNGEE in the germline V gene. Full variable domain (rest looked up from reference TRBV9 and TRBJ1-3): DSGVTQTPKHLITATGQRVTLRCSPRSGDLSVYWYQQSLDQGLQFLIQYYNGEERAKGNILERFSAQQFPDLHSELNLSSLELGDSALYFCASSVGGTDPNTIYFGEGSWLTVV.

The J gene is TRBJ2-3, the V gene TRBV19, with 9 bases matching TRBD1. CDR1 LNHDA and CDR2 SQIVND come from the germline V gene (reference sequence). With V trimmed by 6 bases and J by 1 base, 2 bases remained unmatched. This CDR3 is 14 amino acids long. CDR3 coding DNA: TGTGCCAGTAGCCGGACAGGGGGCACAGATACGCAGTATTTT. This translates into CASSRTGGTDTQYF.

This chain connects TRBV10-3 to TRBJ2-1, with 7 positions matching TRBD2. Germline lookup yields CDR1 ENHRY and CDR2 SYGVKD. This CDR3 has 14 amino acids. Trimming removed 4 bases from V and 5 bases from J; junction bases left unmatched: 5. As DNA, the CDR3 is TGTGCCATCAGTGGCGGGAGTGAGAACAATGAGCAGTTCTTC. Translated, it gives CAISGGSENNEQFF.

This clone was found once. CDR3 sequence: CASKDRASTDTQYF. In nucleotides, the CDR3 is TGTGCCAGCAAGGACAGGGCTAGCACAGATACGCAGTATTTT. The chain joins TRBV2 to TRBJ2-3, with TRBD1 matching over 8 bases. Germline CDR1 reads SNHLY; CDR2 reads FYNNEI. CDR3 size: 14 residues. With V trimmed by 7 bases and J by 0 bases, 3 bases remained unmatched.